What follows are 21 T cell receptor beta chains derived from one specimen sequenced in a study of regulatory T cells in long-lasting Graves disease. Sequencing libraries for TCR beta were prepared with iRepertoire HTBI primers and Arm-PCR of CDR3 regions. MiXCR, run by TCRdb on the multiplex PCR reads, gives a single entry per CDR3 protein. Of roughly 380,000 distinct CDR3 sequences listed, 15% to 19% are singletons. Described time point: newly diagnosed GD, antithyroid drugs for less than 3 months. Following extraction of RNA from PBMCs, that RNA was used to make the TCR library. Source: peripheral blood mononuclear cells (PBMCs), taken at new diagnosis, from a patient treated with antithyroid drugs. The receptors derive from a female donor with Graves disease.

For the CDR3, the DNA is TGTGCCAGCAGCCTATCCCTCGCGACAGGGAACACCGGGGAGCTGTTTTTT. It codes for CASSLSLATGNTGELFF. The rearrangement joins TRBV7-6 to TRBJ2-2; D is perhaps TRBD1 (6 bases). CDR3 size: 17 residues. The germline V and J ends were trimmed by 5 bases and 1 base, with 17 bases remaining between them. CDR1 and CDR2 (germline): SGHVS, FNYEAQ.

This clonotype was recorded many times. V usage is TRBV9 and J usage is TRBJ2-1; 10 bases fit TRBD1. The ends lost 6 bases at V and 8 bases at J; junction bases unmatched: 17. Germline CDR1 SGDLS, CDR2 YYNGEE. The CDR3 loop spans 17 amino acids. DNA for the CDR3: TGTGCCAGCACCAAGCATTCGGGACAGGGGTCTCGGGATGAGCAGTTCTTC. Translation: CASTKHSGQGSRDEQFF.

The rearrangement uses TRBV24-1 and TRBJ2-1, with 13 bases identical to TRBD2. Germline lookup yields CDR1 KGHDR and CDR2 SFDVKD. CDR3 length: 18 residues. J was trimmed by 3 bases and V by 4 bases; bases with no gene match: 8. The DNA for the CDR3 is TGTGCCACCAGTGACAACTCACTAGCGGGAGGGTTCTACAATGAGCAGTTCTTC. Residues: CATSDNSLAGGFYNEQFF.

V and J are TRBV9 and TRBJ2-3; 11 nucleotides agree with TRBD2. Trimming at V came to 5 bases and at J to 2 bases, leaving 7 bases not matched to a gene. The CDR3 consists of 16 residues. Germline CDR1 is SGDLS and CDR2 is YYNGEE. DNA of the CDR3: TGTGCCAGCAGTGGGAGGGGACTAGCGGTCACAGATACGCAGTATTTT. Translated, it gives CASSGRGLAVTDTQYF. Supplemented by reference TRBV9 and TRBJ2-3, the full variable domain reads DSGVTQTPKHLITATGQRVTLRCSPRSGDLSVYWYQQSLDQGLQFLIQYYNGEERAKGNILERFSAQQFPDLHSELNLSSLELGDSALYFCASSGRGLAVTDTQYFGPGTRLTVL.

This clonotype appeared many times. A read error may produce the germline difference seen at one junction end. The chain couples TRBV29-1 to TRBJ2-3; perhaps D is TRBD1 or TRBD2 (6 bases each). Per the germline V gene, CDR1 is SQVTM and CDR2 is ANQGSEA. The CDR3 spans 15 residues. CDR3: CSVGDSGALTDTQYF. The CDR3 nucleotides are TGCAGCGTTGGGGATTCGGGGGCCCTCACAGATACACAGTATTTT.

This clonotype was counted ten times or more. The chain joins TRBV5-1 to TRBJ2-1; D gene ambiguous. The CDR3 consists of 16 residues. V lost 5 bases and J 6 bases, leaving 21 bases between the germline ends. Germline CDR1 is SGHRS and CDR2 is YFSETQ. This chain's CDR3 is CASSLDQLSSANEQFF. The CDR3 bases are TGCGCCAGCAGTCTCGATCAGTTATCGTCGGCCAATGAGCAGTTCTTC.

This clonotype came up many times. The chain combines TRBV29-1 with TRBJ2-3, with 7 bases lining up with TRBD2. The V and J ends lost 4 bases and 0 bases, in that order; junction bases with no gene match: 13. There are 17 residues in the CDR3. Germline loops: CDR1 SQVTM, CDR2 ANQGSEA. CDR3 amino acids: CSVVGGVPGPSTDTQYF. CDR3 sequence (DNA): TGCAGCGTTGTGGGGGGGGTTCCCGGACCAAGCACAGATACGCAGTATTTT.

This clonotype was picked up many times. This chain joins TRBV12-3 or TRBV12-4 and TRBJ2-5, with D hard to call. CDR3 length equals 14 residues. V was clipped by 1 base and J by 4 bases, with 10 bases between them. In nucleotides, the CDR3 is TGTGCCAGCAGTTTAGATGGCAGAGTAGAGACCCAGTACTTC. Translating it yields CASSLDGRVETQYF.

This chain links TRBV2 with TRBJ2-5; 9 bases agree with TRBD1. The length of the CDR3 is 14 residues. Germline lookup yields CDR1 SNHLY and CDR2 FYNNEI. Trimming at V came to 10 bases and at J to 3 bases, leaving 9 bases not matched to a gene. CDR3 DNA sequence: TGTGCCACGACGACAGGGGGGGGAAAAGAGACCCAGTACTTC. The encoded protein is CATTTGGGKETQYF.

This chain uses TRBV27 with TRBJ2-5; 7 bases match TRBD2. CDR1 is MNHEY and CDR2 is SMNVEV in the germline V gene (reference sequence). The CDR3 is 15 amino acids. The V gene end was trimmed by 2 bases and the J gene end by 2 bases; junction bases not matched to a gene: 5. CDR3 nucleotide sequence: TGTGCCAGCAGTTTAAGGGAGGGTGGGCAAGAGACCCAGTACTTC. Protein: CASSLREGGQETQYF.

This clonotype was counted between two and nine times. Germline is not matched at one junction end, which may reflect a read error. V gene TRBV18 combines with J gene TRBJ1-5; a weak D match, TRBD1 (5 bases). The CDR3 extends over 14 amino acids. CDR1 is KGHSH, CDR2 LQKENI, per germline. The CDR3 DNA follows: TGTGTCAGCTCCCCGACAGCTAGCAATCAGCCCCAGCATTTT. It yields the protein CVSSPTASNQPQHF.

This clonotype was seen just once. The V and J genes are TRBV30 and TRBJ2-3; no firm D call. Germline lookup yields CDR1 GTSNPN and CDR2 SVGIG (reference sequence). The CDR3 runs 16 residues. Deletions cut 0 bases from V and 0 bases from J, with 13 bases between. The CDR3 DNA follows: TGTGCCTGGAGTGTAGGGCAGGCCCATAGCACAGATACGCAGTATTTT. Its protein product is CAWSVGQAHSTDTQYF.

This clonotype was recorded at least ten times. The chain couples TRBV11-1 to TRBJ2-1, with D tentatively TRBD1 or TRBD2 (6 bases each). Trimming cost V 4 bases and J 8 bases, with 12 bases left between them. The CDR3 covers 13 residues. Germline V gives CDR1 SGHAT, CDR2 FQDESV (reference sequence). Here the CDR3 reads CASSSPGGDEQFF. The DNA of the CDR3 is TGTGCCAGCAGCTCCCCCGGGGGCGATGAGCAGTTCTTC.

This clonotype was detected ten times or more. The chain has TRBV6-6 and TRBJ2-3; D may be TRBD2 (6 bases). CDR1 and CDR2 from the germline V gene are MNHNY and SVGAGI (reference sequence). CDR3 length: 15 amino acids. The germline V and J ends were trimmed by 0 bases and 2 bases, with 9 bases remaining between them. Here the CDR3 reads CASSYSSGFTDTQYF. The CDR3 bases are TGTGCCAGCAGTTACTCGAGCGGGTTCACAGATACGCAGTATTTT.

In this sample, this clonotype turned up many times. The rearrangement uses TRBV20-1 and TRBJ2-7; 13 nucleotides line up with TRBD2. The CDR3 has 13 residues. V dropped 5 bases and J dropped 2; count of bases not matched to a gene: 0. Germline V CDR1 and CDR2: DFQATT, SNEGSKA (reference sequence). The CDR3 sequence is CSAGTSGTYEQYF. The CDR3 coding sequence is TGCAGTGCTGGGACTAGCGGGACCTACGAGCAGTACTTC.

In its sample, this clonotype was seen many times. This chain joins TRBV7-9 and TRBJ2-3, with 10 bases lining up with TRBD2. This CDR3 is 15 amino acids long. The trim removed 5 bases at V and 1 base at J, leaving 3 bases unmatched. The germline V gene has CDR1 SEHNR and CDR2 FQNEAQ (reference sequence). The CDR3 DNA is TGTGCCAGCAGCCTGGGGACTAGCGGCACAGATACGCAGTATTTT. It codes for CASSLGTSGTDTQYF.

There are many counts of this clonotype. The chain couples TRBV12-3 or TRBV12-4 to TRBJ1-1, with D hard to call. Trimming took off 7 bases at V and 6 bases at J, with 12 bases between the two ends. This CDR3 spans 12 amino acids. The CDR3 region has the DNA TGTGCCAGCACCGGGCACGGGGCTGAAGCTTTCTTT. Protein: CASTGHGAEAFF.

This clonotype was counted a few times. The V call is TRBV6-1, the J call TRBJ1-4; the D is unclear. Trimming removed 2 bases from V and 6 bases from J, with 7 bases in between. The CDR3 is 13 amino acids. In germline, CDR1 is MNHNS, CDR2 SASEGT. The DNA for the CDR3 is TGTGCCAGCAGTGAAAGTCCAGATGAAAAACTGTTTTTT. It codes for CASSESPDEKLFF.

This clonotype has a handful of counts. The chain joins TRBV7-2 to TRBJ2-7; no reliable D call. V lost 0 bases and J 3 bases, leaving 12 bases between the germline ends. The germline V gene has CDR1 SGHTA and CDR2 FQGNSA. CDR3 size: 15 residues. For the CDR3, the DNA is TGTGCCAGCAGCTTAGCAGGAAGCCGGCACTACGAGCAGTACTTC. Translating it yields CASSLAGSRHYEQYF. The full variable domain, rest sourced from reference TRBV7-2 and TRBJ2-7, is GAGVSQSPSNKVTEKGKDVELRCDPISGHTALYWYRQSLGQGLEFLIYFQGNSAPDKSGLPSDRFSAERTGGSVSTLTIQRTQQEDSAVYLCASSLAGSRHYEQYFGPGTRLTVT.

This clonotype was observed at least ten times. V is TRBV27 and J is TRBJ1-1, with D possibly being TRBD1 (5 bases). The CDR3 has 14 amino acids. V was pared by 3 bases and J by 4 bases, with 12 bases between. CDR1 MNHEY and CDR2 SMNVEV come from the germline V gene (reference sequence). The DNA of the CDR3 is TGTGCCAGCAGTTTCGGGACCGAGGGCACTGAAGCTTTCTTT. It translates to CASSFGTEGTEAFF.

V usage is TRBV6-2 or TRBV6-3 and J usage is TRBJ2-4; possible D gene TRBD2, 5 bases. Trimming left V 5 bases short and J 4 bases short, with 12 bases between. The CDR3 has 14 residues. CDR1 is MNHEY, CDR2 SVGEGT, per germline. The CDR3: CASSAPTGKNIQYF. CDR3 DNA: TGTGCCAGCAGTGCCCCGACGGGAAAAAACATTCAGTACTTC.